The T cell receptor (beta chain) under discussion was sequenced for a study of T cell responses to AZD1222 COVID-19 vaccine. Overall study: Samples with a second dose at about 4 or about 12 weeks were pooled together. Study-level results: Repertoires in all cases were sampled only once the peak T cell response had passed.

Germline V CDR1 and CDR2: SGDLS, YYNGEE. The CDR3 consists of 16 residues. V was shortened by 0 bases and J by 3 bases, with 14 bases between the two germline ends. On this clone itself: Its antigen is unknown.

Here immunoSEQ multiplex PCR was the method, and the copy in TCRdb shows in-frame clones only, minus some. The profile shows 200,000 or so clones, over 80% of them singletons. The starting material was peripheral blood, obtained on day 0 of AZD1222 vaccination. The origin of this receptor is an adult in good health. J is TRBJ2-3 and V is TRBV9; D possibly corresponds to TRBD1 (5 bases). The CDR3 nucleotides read TGTGCCAGCAGCGTAGGGCAGGGTTTCACGACAGATACGCAGTATTTT. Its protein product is CASSVGQGFTTDTQYF.